This T cell receptor (beta chain) emerged from a study of T cell responses to AZD1222 COVID-19 vaccine. The study, taken as a whole, reports: Donors were largely white British and mainly female; clonal diversity was possibly underestimated. Breadth and depth of Spike-specific TCRs rose after two AZD1222 doses.

V lost 0 bases to trimming and J lost 5 bases; unmatched junction nucleotides: 3. From germline, CDR1 is LNHNV and CDR2 YYDKDF (reference sequence). The CDR3 extends over 14 amino acids. Note on this clone: Its target is not known.

TCRdb keeps only in-frame clones here, not all; method: immunoSEQ multiplex PCR. This table has approximately 70,000 clones, around 86% appearing once. The sample in question was peripheral blood, obtained on day 0 of AZD1222 vaccination. The V call is TRBV15, the J call TRBJ2-5; 7 bases agree with TRBD2. The source of this sequence is an adult in good health. This CDR3 reads CATSRDRGDETQYF. The CDR3 region has the DNA TGTGCCACCAGCAGAGATCGGGGGGATGAGACCCAGTACTTC.